This T cell receptor beta chain was retrieved from a study of T cell responses to AZD1222 COVID-19 vaccine. Study overall: Second-dose intervals of approximately 4 or approximately 12 weeks were pooled.

Method: immunoSEQ multiplex PCR; TCRdb's copy keeps in-frame clones and lacks some. The data show 90,000 to 110,000 clones, roughly 90% seen once. Germline loops: CDR1 SGHDT, CDR2 YYEEEE. With V trimmed by 4 bases and J by 7 bases, 8 bases remained unmatched. The CDR3 contains 15 residues. The clonotype was recovered from an adult in good health. V and J are TRBV5-6 and TRBJ1-4; 9 positions match TRBD1. This specimen was peripheral blood, taken on day 0 of AZD1222 vaccination. This chain's CDR3 is CASSLTGGSVEKLFF. Written as DNA, the CDR3 is TGTGCCAGCAGCCTAACAGGGGGCTCAGTTGAAAAACTGTTTTTT.